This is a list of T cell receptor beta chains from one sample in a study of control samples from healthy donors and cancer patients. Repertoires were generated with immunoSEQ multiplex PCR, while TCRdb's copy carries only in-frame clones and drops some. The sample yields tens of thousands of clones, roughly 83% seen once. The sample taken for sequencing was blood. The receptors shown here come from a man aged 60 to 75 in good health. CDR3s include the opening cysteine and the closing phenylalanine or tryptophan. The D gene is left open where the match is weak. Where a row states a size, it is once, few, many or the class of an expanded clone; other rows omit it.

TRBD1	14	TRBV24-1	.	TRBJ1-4	CATSETGPNEKLFF	TGTGCCACCAGCGAGACAGGGCCTAATGAAAAACTGTTTTTT
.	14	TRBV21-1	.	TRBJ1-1	CASSFRQLNTEAFF	TGTGCCAGCAGCTTCCGACAGCTGAACACTGAAGCTTTCTTT
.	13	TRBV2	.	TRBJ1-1	CASSRAGRTEAFF	TGTGCCAGCAGTAGGGCGGGACGCACTGAAGCTTTCTTT
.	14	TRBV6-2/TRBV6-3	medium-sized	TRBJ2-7	CASSGTKGRDEQYF	TGTGCCAGCAGTGGGACAAAGGGACGAGACGAGCAGTACTTC
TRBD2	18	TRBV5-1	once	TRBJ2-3	CASSPDLAGGPGTDTQYF	TGCGCCAGCAGCCCCGATCTAGCGGGGGGGCCTGGGACAGATACGCAGTATTTT
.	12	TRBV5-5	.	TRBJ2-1	CASSPNYNEQFF	TGTGCCAGCAGCCCCAACTACAATGAGCAGTTCTTC
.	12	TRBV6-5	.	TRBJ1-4	CASIFGQSQLFF	TGTGCCAGCATTTTTGGACAGTCGCAACTGTTTTTT
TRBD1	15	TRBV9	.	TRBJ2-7	CASSPRDRGSYEQYF	TGTGCCAGCAGCCCCCGGGACAGGGGCTCCTACGAGCAGTACTTC
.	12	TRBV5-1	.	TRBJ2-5	CASSLGQETQYF	TGCGCCAGCAGCTTAGGTCAAGAGACCCAGTACTTC
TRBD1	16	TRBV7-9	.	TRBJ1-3	CASSLGQPNSGNTIYF	TGTGCCAGCAGCTTGGGACAGCCGAACTCTGGAAACACCATATATTTT
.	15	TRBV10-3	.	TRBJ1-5	CAISESQNSNQPQHF	TGTGCCATCAGTGAGTCCCAGAATAGCAATCAGCCCCAGCATTTT
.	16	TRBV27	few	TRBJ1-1	CASSSGIGGGNTEAFF	TGTGCCAGCAGTTCGGGTATTGGAGGGGGGAACACTGAAGCTTTCTTT
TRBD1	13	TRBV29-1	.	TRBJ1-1	CSVLQGSNTEAFF	TGCAGCGTACTACAGGGGTCGAACACTGAAGCTTTCTTT
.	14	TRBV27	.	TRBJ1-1	CASSPLRGATEAFF	TGTGCCAGCAGCCCTTTGAGGGGGGCCACTGAAGCTTTCTTT
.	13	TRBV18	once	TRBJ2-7	CASSPGTSYEQYF	TGTGCCAGCTCACCCGGGACTTCCTACGAGCAGTACTTC
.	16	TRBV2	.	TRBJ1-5	CASSEARQVRNQPQHF	TGTGCCAGCAGTGAAGCGCGGCAGGTACGCAATCAGCCCCAGCATTTT
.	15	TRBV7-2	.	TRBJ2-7	CASSYLSTGSNEQYF	TGTGCCAGCAGCTATCTGAGCACAGGGTCGAACGAGCAGTACTTC
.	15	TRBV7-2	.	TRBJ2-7	CASSPWADPSYEQYF	TGTGCCAGCAGCCCGTGGGCGGACCCTTCCTACGAGCAGTACTTC
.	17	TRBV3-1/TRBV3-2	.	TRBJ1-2	CASSQDIWGVGNYGYTF	TGTGCCAGCAGTCAAGATATCTGGGGGGTTGGTAACTATGGCTACACCTTC
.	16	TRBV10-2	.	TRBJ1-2	CASRRGRTEANYGYTF	TGCGCCAGCAGGAGGGGACGGACAGAGGCCAACTATGGCTACACCTTC
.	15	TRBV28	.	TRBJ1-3	CASSLGGSSGNTIYF	TGTGCCAGCAGTTTGGGAGGAAGCTCTGGAAACACCATATATTTT
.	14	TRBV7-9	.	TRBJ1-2	CASSLKQINYGYTF	TGTGCCAGCAGCTTAAAACAGATTAACTATGGCTACACCTTC
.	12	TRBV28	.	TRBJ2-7	CASRQGRDEQYF	TGTGCCAGCAGACAGGGCAGGGACGAGCAGTACTTC
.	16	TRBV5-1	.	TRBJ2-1	CASSLTQGTVRNEQFF	TGCGCCAGCAGCTTGACTCAGGGGACCGTTAGGAATGAGCAGTTCTTC
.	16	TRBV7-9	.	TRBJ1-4	CASSLLSGERREKLFF	TGTGCCAGCAGCTTACTTTCAGGGGAGCGGAGGGAAAAACTGTTTTTT
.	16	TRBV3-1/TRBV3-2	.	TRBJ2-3	CASSQGPGGQTNTQYF	TGTGCCAGCAGCCAAGGTCCCGGGGGTCAGACAAATACGCAGTATTTT